The entry below describes one TCR beta chain. Its specificity is unknown. It was with 60 Vbeta and 13 Jbeta primers that the PCR ran. Here immunoSEQ multiplex PCR was the method, and the copy in TCRdb shows in-frame clones only, minus some. The data contain roughly 140,000 clones, about 78% of them singletons. This sample is part of a study of cytomegalovirus exposure and HLA in healthy donors. Whole-study context: Most donors, 81% of 398 genotyped, fell in the Caucasian-associated ancestry cluster.

The germline CDR1 and CDR2 sequences are SQVTM and ANQGSEA. The CDR3 is made up of 14 amino acids. Study conclusions and caveats: Near-uniform donor sequencing depth was presumed by presence/absence analyses.

Sequencing was done on a sample of PBMCs. The rearrangement uses TRBV29-1 and TRBJ2-5, with TRBD2 matching over 7 bases. TRBJ2-7 matches the DNA end more closely, so the J call is doubtful. The clonotype was recovered from a male donor in good health and CMV-seronegative. CDR3 nucleotides: TGCAGCGCTCGCGAAATAGCGGGTCCATACGAGCAGTACTTC. It specifies CSAREIAGPYEQYF.